The subject of this entry is one T cell receptor beta chain. The data derive from a study of blood T cell repertoires in COVID-19. Original data processing: Nucleated cell number was recorded as an estimate derived from reference gene primer amplification. Libraries were prepared by immunoSEQ multiplex PCR; TCRdb keeps only in-frame clonotypes and omits some of them. The DNA was the basis for D and trimming; V, J and clone size are from that table. The data contain approximately 250,000 clones, roughly 88% of them seen just once; the ten biggest clones take up 2% to 2.5%. This CDR3 spans 15 amino acids. The germline V gene encodes CDR1 LNHNV and CDR2 YYDKDF (reference sequence). V shed 0 bases, J shed 4 bases, and the junction held 5 bases outside the gene matches.

The chain employs TRBV15 and TRBJ1-2; 7 bases agree with TRBD1. The sequence derives from a middle-aged woman with acute COVID-19. The sample was PBMCs or T cells enriched from blood (not recorded which). CDR3 coding DNA: TGTGCCACCAGCAGAGACGAGACAGGGACCTATGGCTACACCTTC. This sequence encodes CATSRDETGTYGYTF.